This T cell receptor (beta chain) was sequenced for a study of post-analysis software for immune sequencing data. CDR3 size: 14 residues. Germline lookup yields CDR1 MNHNY and CDR2 SVGAGI (reference sequence). Trimming stripped 7 bases from V and 0 bases from J, with 12 bases between. Each TCR beta cDNA library carried unique molecular identifiers. Roughly 500,000 cDNA molecules were recovered from an input of roughly 0.85 to 10 million T cells. One entry per CDR3 protein results from TCRdb running MiXCR on the PCR reads. In the table there are about 540,000 distinct CDR3 sequences, 30% to 40% of which are singletons. This clonotype appeared once. Its specificity is not known. Whole-study findings and limits: Five TRBV segments, including TRBV5-6, TRBV5-1 and TRBV20-1, were more frequent in patients than controls.

The material sequenced was blood. The chain has TRBV6-6 and TRBJ1-2, with no clear D. The TCR sequence derives from a girl aged 2-17 years with multiple sclerosis. CDR3 protein: CASTHHRANYGYTF. The DNA of the CDR3 is TGTGCCAGCACCCACCATCGAGCTAACTATGGCTACACCTTC.